This entry lists 29 T cell receptor beta chains sequenced from one sample in a study of neurological immune-mediated disorders (dated by TCRdb to the late 2010s). Libraries were prepared through 5' RACE. These reads were obtained on an Illumina HiSeq 2500. Through fastp at Q25 and MiXCR, TCRdb rebuilt clones from the public reads, retaining in-frame beta chains. Entries are consolidated by CDR3 protein sequence, retaining the most common genes and DNA. The sample contains under 15,000 distinct CDR3 sequences, approximately 13% of them found a single time. The top ten hold about 40% of the sample. Sequencing was done on a sample of CD8+ T cells from blood. The receptors were sampled from a female donor with HTLV-1-associated myelopathy (HAM/TSP).

Many counts were recorded for this clonotype. The CDR3 nucleotides are TGCGCCAGCAGCTTGGACCAGTACAATGAGCAGTTCTTC. This codes for CASSLDQYNEQFF. The chain combines TRBV5-1 with TRBJ2-1; D remains ambiguous. Looked up from germline, CDR1 is SGHRS and CDR2 is YFSETQ. The CDR3 has 13 residues. The V end was cut by 0 bases, the J end by 4 bases, with 5 bases between.

Concerning this clonotype itself: The junction differs from germline at one of its ends, possibly a read error. The chain joins TRBV7-3 to TRBJ2-5, with 11 nucleotides matching TRBD2. The CDR3 totals 15 residues. From germline, CDR1 is SGHTA and CDR2 FQGTGA. The CDR3 bases are TGTGCCAGCAGCTTATTAGCGGGGGGGATAGAGACGCAGTACTTC. As protein: CASSLLAGGIETQYF. Based on the CDR3 plus reference TRBV7-3 and TRBJ2-5, the full variable domain is GAGVSQTPSNKVTEKGKYVELRCDPISGHTALYWYRQSLGQGPEFLIYFQGTGAADDSGLPNDRFFAVRPEGSVSTLKIQRTERGDSAVYLCASSLLAGGIETQYFGPGTRLLVL.

This clonotype was detected ten times or more. This chain connects TRBV10-3 to TRBJ2-3, with 9 bases aligning to TRBD1. CDR1 is ENHRY and CDR2 is SYGVKD in the germline V gene. This CDR3 has 17 amino acids. V gave up 3 bases and J gave up 6 bases; unmatched junction bases: 13. The CDR3 DNA follows: TGTGCCATCAGTGAACCGACAGGGGGGCAAAACAGGGATACGCAGTATTTT. Protein sequence: CAISEPTGGQNRDTQYF.

By its share, this clonotype is medium-sized. This chain joins TRBV5-5 and TRBJ2-7, with 9 positions matching TRBD1. The CDR3 contains 14 residues. Trimming cost V 6 bases and J 11 bases; bases outside gene matches: 15. Per germline, CDR1 SGHKS and CDR2 YYEKEE (reference sequence). The CDR3 DNA reads as TGTGCCAGCACAACAGGGACAGGGTCAATCGTAGAGTACTTC. This encodes CASTTGTGSIVEYF.

This clonotype was observed at least ten times. This chain uses TRBV5-1 with TRBJ2-2, with D possibly TRBD2 on 5 matching bases. V was clipped by 1 base and J by 6 bases, with 10 bases between them. The CDR3 sequence is 14 residues long. Germline values: CDR1 SGHRS, CDR2 YFSETQ. The DNA for the CDR3 is TGCGCCAGCAGCTTGACGGGATCGGCCGGGGAGCTGTTTTTT. Protein sequence: CASSLTGSAGELFF.

This clonotype was counted many times. The gene calls are TRBV5-1 and TRBJ2-7, with unresolved D. CDR3 size: 11 residues. The V end was cut by 5 bases, the J end by 3 bases, with 6 bases between. Germline values: CDR1 SGHRS, CDR2 YFSETQ. The CDR3 sequence: CASSLNYEQYF. In DNA form, the CDR3 reads TGCGCCAGCAGTCTAAACTACGAGCAGTACTTC.

This clonotype was detected only a few times. In DNA form, the CDR3 reads TGTGCCAGCAGTCTCGCGGGGGGCTACGAGCAGTACTTC. Its translation is CASSLAGGYEQYF. The V gene is TRBV27, the J gene TRBJ2-7, with 8 bases aligning to TRBD2. J gave up 3 bases and V 5 bases, and 3 bases lay outside the gene matches. The germline V gene encodes CDR1 MNHEY and CDR2 SMNVEV (reference sequence). This CDR3 region has 13 residues.

This clonotype was seen repeatedly, ten times or more. The chain recombines TRBV5-1 with TRBJ2-7; TRBD1 matches at 9 bases. CDR3 length: 15 amino acids. Trimming removed 5 bases from V and 3 bases from J; junction bases left unmatched: 9. Germline V gene lookup returns CDR1 SGHRS and CDR2 YFSETQ. This CDR3 is CASSTYGTGFYEQYF. CDR3 in DNA: TGCGCCAGCAGTACCTACGGGACAGGGTTCTACGAGCAGTACTTC.

This clonotype was observed many times. The chain recombines TRBV29-1 with TRBJ2-7, with 7 bases that match TRBD2. The CDR3 loop spans 11 amino acids. Germline-derived CDR1 and CDR2 are SQVTM and ANQGSEA. After removal of 8 bases from V and 3 bases from J, the junction contained 4 bases not matched to a gene. The CDR3 here is CSSGEGYEQYF. The DNA of the CDR3 is TGCAGCTCCGGGGAGGGCTACGAGCAGTACTTC.

This clonotype was recorded many times. The V and J genes are TRBV5-1 and TRBJ2-7, with 9 bases fitting TRBD1. CDR1 is SGHRS, CDR2 YFSETQ, per germline. The CDR3 totals 15 residues. Trimming at V came to 2 bases and at J to 3 bases, leaving 6 bases not matched to a gene. Here the CDR3 reads CASSLTPGQGYEQYF. In nucleotides, the CDR3 is TGCGCCAGCAGCTTAACTCCGGGACAGGGCTACGAGCAGTACTTC.

This rearrangement joins TRBV27 to TRBJ2-6; 7 positions match TRBD1. J gave up 7 bases and V 2 bases, and 14 bases lay outside the gene matches. Germline V gives CDR1 MNHEY, CDR2 SMNVEV (reference sequence). The CDR3 totals 18 residues. The CDR3 DNA is TGTGCCAGCAGTTTAATAATGTTGTCCCGGGACAGTGCCAACGTCCTGACTTTC. Encoded protein: CASSLIMLSRDSANVLTF.

This chain uses TRBV15 with TRBJ2-2, with 13 bases matching TRBD2. This CDR3 comprises 15 residues. V was clipped by 3 bases and J by 9 bases; unmatched bases: 4. Germline CDR1 is LNHNV and CDR2 is YYDKDF (reference sequence). In DNA form, the CDR3 reads TGTGCCACCAGCAGCCTGACTAGCGGGGGGAGGGAGCTGTTTTTT. Encoded protein: CATSSLTSGGRELFF.

Ten or more counts support this clonotype. J is TRBJ1-6 and V is TRBV7-8, with D maybe TRBD1 (6 bases). Germline loops: CDR1 SGHVS, CDR2 FQNEAQ. CDR3 length: 15 amino acids. V gave up 2 bases and J gave up 4 bases, with 9 bases separating them. The CDR3 protein is CASSLTGQYNSPLHF. CDR3 DNA sequence: TGTGCCAGCAGCTTAACGGGACAATATAATTCACCCCTCCACTTT.

This clonotype was observed a few times. The V gene is TRBV5-6, the J gene TRBJ1-5; possibly TRBD1 for D (5 bases). The CDR3 is 13 amino acids. Trimming stripped 4 bases from V and 4 bases from J, with 9 bases between. Germline lookup yields CDR1 SGHDT and CDR2 YYEEEE. The CDR3 DNA reads as TGTGCCAGCAGCCAGCAGGGAAATCAGCCCCAGCATTTT. This gives the protein CASSQQGNQPQHF.

In this sample, this clonotype turned up a few times. The chain carries TRBV6-4 and TRBJ2-2; 11 bases line up with TRBD1. The CDR3 covers 15 residues. CDR1 and CDR2 (germline): MRHNA, SNTAGT. V lost 2 bases, J lost 4 bases, and 0 bases stayed unmatched. CDR3 sequence: CASSDGTGGTGELFF. Here the CDR3 DNA reads TGTGCCAGCAGTGACGGGACAGGGGGCACCGGGGAGCTGTTTTTT.

This clonotype was recorded at least ten times. The CDR3 DNA reads as TGTGCCAGCAGTTTATCCCCCCCGGCGCCCCAGCATTTT. This translates into CASSLSPPAPQHF. The chain has TRBV28 and TRBJ1-5; D ambiguous. Trimming stripped 1 base from V and 9 bases from J, with 10 bases between. The CDR3 is made up of 13 amino acids. Germline V CDR1 and CDR2: MDHEN, SYDVKM. The entire variable domain, with the rest obtained from reference TRBV28 and TRBJ1-5, is as follows: DVKVTQSSRYLVKRTGEKVFLECVQDMDHENMFWYRQDPGLGLRLIYFSYDVKMKEKGDIPEGYSVSREKKERFSLILESASTNQTSMYLCASSLSPPAPQHFGDGTRLSIL.

This clonotype was picked up many times. The genes are TRBV27 and TRBJ1-5; possible D gene TRBD1, 5 bases. Between the trimmed V and J ends, which lost 6 bases and 0 bases, there was a span of 12 bases. Germline CDR1 is MNHEY and CDR2 is SMNVEV (reference sequence). CDR3 length: 15 residues. The CDR3: CASRIFGGSNQPQHF. CDR3 nucleotide sequence: TGTGCCAGCAGGATCTTCGGGGGTAGCAATCAGCCCCAGCATTTT.

The chain employs TRBV29-1 and TRBJ2-2, with a weak D call TRBD1 (6 bases). Looked up from germline, CDR1 is SQVTM and CDR2 is ANQGSEA. V was trimmed by 0 bases and J by 4 bases, leaving 15 bases between them. This CDR3 is 16 amino acids long. The DNA for the CDR3 is TGCAGCGTTGAAGATGGGGCAGGGGCGGGCACCGGGGAGCTGTTTTTT. Its translation: CSVEDGAGAGTGELFF.

The chain joins TRBV2 to TRBJ2-7; 10 nucleotides agree with TRBD2. V lost 3 bases and J lost 7; bases outside the gene matches: 21. Germline V gives CDR1 SNHLY, CDR2 FYNNEI. This CDR3 region has 19 residues. CDR3 sequence (DNA): TGTGCCAGCAGTGATGGTCAGCGGGGGGGCCGATTGAACACCGGGGAGCAGTACTTC. Its protein product is CASSDGQRGGRLNTGEQYF.

This clonotype came up many times. V gene TRBV12-3 or TRBV12-4 combines with J gene TRBJ2-5; D not certain. V was cut by 10 bases and J by 0 bases, with 12 bases left in between. The CDR3 is 13 residues long. The CDR3 region has the DNA TGTGCCACCGGAAGGGATGACCAAGAGACCCAGTACTTC. Its translation: CATGRDDQETQYF.

This clonotype was detected many times. This chain uses TRBV4-1 with TRBJ1-5; no clear D. CDR3 length: 15 residues. Germline CDR1 reads MGHRA; CDR2 reads YSYEKL. V lost 0 bases and J 6 bases, leaving 12 bases between the germline ends. The CDR3 region is CASSQEPASGQPQHF. The CDR3 region has the DNA TGCGCCAGCAGCCAAGAACCAGCCTCGGGTCAGCCCCAGCATTTT.

This clonotype is termed medium-sized (0.01 to 0.1%). This chain links TRBV3-1 with TRBJ2-7; D not certain. Germline-derived CDR1 and CDR2 are LGHDT and YNNKEL (reference sequence). V gave up 3 bases and J gave up 4 bases, with 10 bases separating them. The CDR3 extends over 13 amino acids. Written as DNA, the CDR3 is TGTGCCAGCAGCCAGCTTCCCCGATACGAGCAGTACTTC. Protein sequence: CASSQLPRYEQYF.

This clonotype appeared many times. The chain couples TRBV28 to TRBJ2-1; D is uncertain. Trimming removed 2 bases at V and 7 bases at J, with 6 bases between. Germline V gene lookup returns CDR1 MDHEN and CDR2 SYDVKM. The CDR3 runs 12 residues. The CDR3 nucleotides read TGTGCCAGCAGTTTACAGGAGAATGAGCAGTTCTTC. Encoded protein: CASSLQENEQFF.

This clonotype came up many times. V usage is TRBV6-2 or TRBV6-3 and J usage is TRBJ2-6; weak D call: TRBD2 (5 bases). V lost 5 bases to trimming and J lost 4 bases, with 9 bases between them. The CDR3 has 14 residues. Germline CDR1 reads MNHEY; CDR2 reads SVGEGT. CDR3 amino acids: CASSLAAGANVLTF. CDR3 coding DNA: TGTGCCAGCAGTCTAGCTGCCGGGGCCAACGTCCTGACTTTC.

This clonotype was picked up many times. The rearrangement links TRBV18 to TRBJ2-3, with TRBD2 identical over 9 bases. The J segment lost 6 bases and the V segment lost 0 bases, leaving 10 bases of the junction unmatched. The CDR3 spans 17 residues. CDR1 and CDR2 (germline): KGHSH, LQKENI. Written as DNA, the CDR3 is TGTGCCAGCTCACCACCAGGGGTAGCGGGAGAAAAGGATACGCAGTATTTT. Its translation is CASSPPGVAGEKDTQYF.

This clonotype was seen at least ten times. The chain couples TRBV20-1 to TRBJ2-1; the D gene is possibly TRBD2 (6 bases). Germline CDR1 DFQATT, CDR2 SNEGSKA (reference sequence). The CDR3 sequence is 14 residues long. V was cut by 5 bases and J by 3 bases, with 14 bases left in between. CDR3 coding DNA: TGCAGTGCTTGGAGGGGAGTGGGCTACAATGAGCAGTTCTTC. It specifies CSAWRGVGYNEQFF.

The genes are TRBV21-1 and TRBJ2-2. TRBV21-1 is described as a pseudogene. The CDR3 is made up of 16 amino acids. DNA for the CDR3: TGTGCCAGCAGCAAAGCAAAACAGAAGAACACCGGGGAGCTGTTTTTT. Amino acids: CASSKAKQKNTGELFF.

The CDR3 sequence: CSALERSSGGAQFF. The CDR3 coding sequence is TGCAGTGCTCTAGAAAGGAGTAGCGGCGGGGCCCAGTTCTTC. The chain couples TRBV20-1 to TRBJ2-1; possible D gene TRBD2, 6 bases. This CDR3 region has 14 residues. V shed 5 bases and J shed 13 bases, with 24 bases lying between them. Germline V gene data show CDR1 as DFQATT and CDR2 as SNEGSKA (reference sequence).

This clonotype has at least ten counts. The chain is built from TRBV10-3 and TRBJ1-2; perhaps TRBD1 as D (6 bases). There are 16 residues in the CDR3. Germline lookup yields CDR1 ENHRY and CDR2 SYGVKD. The V and J ends lost 3 bases and 10 bases respectively, with 24 bases between them. CDR3 amino acids: CAISDPGAFLLFDYTF. The CDR3 DNA reads TGTGCCATCAGTGACCCAGGGGCCTTCCTCCTCTTTGACTACACCTTC.